The clone carrying this TCR beta chain appeared many times. The data originate from a study of technical replicates of blood from several donors. CDR3 length: 17 amino acids. The V and J ends lost 6 bases and 3 bases, in that order; junction bases with no gene match: 14. The V gene's germline CDR1 is MNHEY and CDR2 SMNVEV (reference sequence). The method was immunoSEQ multiplex PCR; TCRdb's version includes in-frame clones alone and lacks a portion of them. This sample has about 81,000 clones, with about 81% found just once. This chain joins TRBV27 and TRBJ2-1, with 7 bases fitting TRBD2. This clonotype was obtained from a human donor in good health. Some clones in this sample may be carry-over from other donors' samples. The sample taken for sequencing was PBMCs. DNA of the CDR3: TGTGCCAGCAGCCAAGGGAGGAAGGTAGCGGGCTACAATGAGCAGTTCTTC. It codes for CASSQGRKVAGYNEQFF.